This T cell receptor (beta chain) was recorded in a study of metastatic and nonmetastatic thyroid tumors. Ahead of thyroid surgery, no patient had received treatment of any kind. Trimming pared 9 bases from V and 0 bases from J, leaving 19 bases between. The CDR3 consists of 15 residues. Per germline, CDR1 SGHRS and CDR2 YFSETQ. TCRdb called clones again from the PCR reads with MiXCR. This table holds more than 15,000 clones, approximately 25% found once. This clone turned up a few times. The TCR originated in a female donor with papillary thyroid cancer or a benign thyroid nodule (not recorded which). Some clones in this sample may be carry-over from other donors' samples. This chain connects TRBV5-1 to TRBJ2-7, with D perhaps matching TRBD2 (6 bases). The sample taken for sequencing was adjacent normal tissue. CDR3 sequence: CATQLASGSSYEQYF. The CDR3 DNA is TGCGCCACCCAGCTGGCCAGCGGGTCCTCCTACGAGCAGTACTTC.